The 2 T cell receptor beta chains given below trace back to one sample, sequenced in a study of glioma-infiltrating T cells after dendritic cell vaccination (dated by TCRdb to 2016 to 2018). According to the study, the label for this sample's time point signals: after dendritic cell vaccination, including at tumor progression/relapse. The library was obtained by the immunoSEQ multiplex PCR assay. The table comes from immuneACCESS by way of TCRdb, which keeps in-frame sequences with V and J called. Part of the clones is missing from these tables; in studies checked, under half for an unresolved V gene and the rest for unknown reasons. Across this sample there are tens of thousands of clones, with roughly 84% seen only once. The ten largest account for more than 2% of the sample. The sample was blood, taken after dendritic cell vaccination. All receptors derive from a human donor with glioblastoma.

The chain joins TRBV4-2 to TRBJ1-1, with 8 positions matching TRBD1. The CDR3 loop spans 17 amino acids. Germline loops: CDR1 LGHNA, CDR2 YNFKEQ. V lost 0 bases to trimming and J lost 5 bases; unmatched junction nucleotides: 11. CDR3 sequence (DNA): TGTGCCAGCAGCCAAGACCACCCCAGGGGGCATTATACTGAAGCTTTCTTT. The encoded protein is CASSQDHPRGHYTEAFF.

V gene TRBV25-1 combines with J gene TRBJ1-1; TRBD1 is a possible D gene (5 bases). The germline V and J ends were trimmed by 5 bases and 1 base, with 11 bases remaining between them. Per germline, CDR1 MGHDK and CDR2 SYGVNS. The CDR3 totals 14 residues. This CDR3 reads CASSWTGGNTEAFF. Here the CDR3 DNA reads TGTGCCAGCAGTTGGACGGGGGGGAACACTGAAGCTTTCTTT.